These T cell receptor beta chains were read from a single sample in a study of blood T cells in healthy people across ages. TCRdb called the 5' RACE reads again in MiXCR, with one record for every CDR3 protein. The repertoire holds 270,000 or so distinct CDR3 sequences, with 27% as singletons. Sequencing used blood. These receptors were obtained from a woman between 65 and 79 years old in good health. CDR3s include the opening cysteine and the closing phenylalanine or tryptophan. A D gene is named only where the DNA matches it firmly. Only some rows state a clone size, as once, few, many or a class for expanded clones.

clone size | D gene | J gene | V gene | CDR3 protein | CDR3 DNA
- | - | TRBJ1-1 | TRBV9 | CASSVSRGTEAFF | TGTGCCAGCAGCGTATCAAGGGGAACTGAAGCTTTCTTT
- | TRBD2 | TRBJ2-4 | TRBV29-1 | CSVVGSSGSLAKNIQYF | TGCAGCGTTGTCGGTAGTAGCGGGTCCTTAGCCAAAAACATTCAGTACTTC
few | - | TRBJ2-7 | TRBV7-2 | CASSLVRVDEQYF | TGTGCCAGCAGCTTAGTCAGGGTAGACGAGCAGTACTTC
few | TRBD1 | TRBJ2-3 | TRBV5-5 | CASSFRDRVTDTQYF | TGTGCCAGCAGCTTTCGGGACAGGGTCACAGATACGCAGTATTTT
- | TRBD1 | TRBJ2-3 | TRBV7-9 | CSSSLFTGESLDTQYF | TGTTCCAGCAGCTTATTTACAGGGGAGTCGTTAGATACGCAGTATTTT
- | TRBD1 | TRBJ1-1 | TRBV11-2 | CASSLNRGGTEAFF | TGTGCCAGCAGCTTAAACAGGGGCGGTACTGAAGCTTTCTTT
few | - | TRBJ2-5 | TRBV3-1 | CASSQVGVGETQYF | TGTGCCAGCAGCCAAGTGGGAGTTGGGGAGACCCAGTACTTC
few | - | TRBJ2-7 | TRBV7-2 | CAGSLGSGRYEQYF | TGTGCCGGCAGCTTAGGTAGCGGTCGTTACGAGCAGTACTTC
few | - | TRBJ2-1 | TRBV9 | CASSARLDYNEQFF | TGTGCCAGCAGCGCCCGCCTCGACTACAATGAGCAGTTCTTC
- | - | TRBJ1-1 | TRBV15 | CATSRPTESNEAFF | TGTGCCACCAGCCGACCGACAGAGTCTAATGAAGCTTTCTTT
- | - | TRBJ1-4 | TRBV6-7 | CASSYLPVINEKLFF | TGTGCCAGCAGTTACCTCCCCGTGATCAATGAAAAACTGTTTTTT
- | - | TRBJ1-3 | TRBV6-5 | CASSYSVLQSSGNTIYF | TGTGCCAGCAGTTACTCGGTTCTACAGAGCTCTGGAAACACCATATATTTT
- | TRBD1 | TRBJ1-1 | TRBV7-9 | CASSLVQGAFF | TGTGCCAGCAGCTTAGTACAGGGGGCTTTCTTT
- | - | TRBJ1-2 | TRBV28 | CASSLQGSFYGYTF | TGTGCCAGCAGCCTACAGGGATCCTTTTATGGCTACACCTTC
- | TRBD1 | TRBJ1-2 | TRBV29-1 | CSVDLRDRGSYGYTF | TGCAGCGTTGATCTGAGGGACAGGGGGTCCTATGGCTACACCTTC
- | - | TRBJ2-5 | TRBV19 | CASSMEDLQETQYF | TGTGCCAGTAGTATGGAGGACTTACAAGAGACCCAGTACTTC
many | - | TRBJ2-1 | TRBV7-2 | CASSFGGYEQFF | TGTGCCAGCAGCTTCGGGGGATATGAGCAGTTCTTC
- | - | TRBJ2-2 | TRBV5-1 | CASSFPVFFVGTGELFF | TGCGCCAGCAGCTTCCCAGTTTTCTTTGTGGGCACCGGGGAGCTGTTTTTT
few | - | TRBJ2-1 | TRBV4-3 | CASSLDTEGEQFF | TGCGCCAGCAGCTTGGACACGGAGGGTGAGCAGTTCTTC
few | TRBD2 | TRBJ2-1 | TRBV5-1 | CASSLDGWSSGRHEQFF | TGCGCCAGCAGCTTGGATGGGTGGTCTAGCGGGAGACATGAGCAGTTCTTC
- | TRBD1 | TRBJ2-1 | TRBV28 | CASSYGTGAYNEQFF | TGTGCCAGCAGTTACGGGACAGGAGCCTACAATGAGCAGTTCTTC
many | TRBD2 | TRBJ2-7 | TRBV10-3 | CAISGTSGLSYEQYF | TGTGCCATCAGTGGGACTAGCGGGCTATCCTACGAGCAGTACTTC
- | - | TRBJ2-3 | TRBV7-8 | CASSGGDNIPDTQYF | TGTGCCAGCAGCGGGGGCGACAATATTCCCGATACGCAGTATTTT
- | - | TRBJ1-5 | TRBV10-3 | CAISPRGVSQPQHF | TGTGCCATCAGCCCAAGGGGCGTCAGTCAGCCCCAGCATTTT
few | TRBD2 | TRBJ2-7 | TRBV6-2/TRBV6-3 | CASSYTRTSGPYEQYF | TGTGCCAGCAGTTACACCCGGACTAGCGGCCCCTACGAGCAGTACTTC
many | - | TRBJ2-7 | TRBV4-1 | CASSHPLKSREQYF | TGCGCCAGCAGCCATCCCCTAAAGTCCCGGGAGCAGTACTTC
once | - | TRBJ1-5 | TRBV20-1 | CSASGGGERNQPQHF | TGCAGTGCTAGTGGGGGGGGCGAACGCAATCAGCCCCAGCATTTT
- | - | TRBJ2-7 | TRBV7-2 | CASSSTVLEQYF | TGTGCCAGCAGCTCGACAGTACTCGAGCAGTACTTC
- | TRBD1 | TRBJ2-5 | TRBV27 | CAAGTGMGEQYF | TGTGCGGCTGGGACAGGGATGGGTGAGCAGTACTTC
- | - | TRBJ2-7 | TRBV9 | CASSVDSESYEQYF | TGTGCCAGCAGCGTAGATAGTGAAAGCTACGAGCAGTACTTC
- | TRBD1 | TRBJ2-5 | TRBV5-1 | CASSAGQGAVKTQYF | TGCGCCAGCAGCGCCGGACAGGGGGCCGTTAAGACCCAGTACTTC
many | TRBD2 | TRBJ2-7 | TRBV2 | CASSERGGISYEQYF | TGTGCCAGCAGTGAACGCGGGGGAATATCCTACGAGCAGTACTTC
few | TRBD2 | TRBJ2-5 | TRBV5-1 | CASSLARSSGREKETQYF | TGCGCCAGCAGCTTGGCCAGGTCTAGCGGGAGGGAGAAAGAGACCCAGTACTTC
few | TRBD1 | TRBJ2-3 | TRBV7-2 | CASSYRGLTDTQYF | TGTGCCAGCAGCTACAGGGGGCTCACAGATACGCAGTATTTT
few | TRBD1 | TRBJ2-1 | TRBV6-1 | CASSRQGSKTYNEQFF | TGTGCCAGCAGTCGACAGGGGTCCAAGACTTACAATGAGCAGTTCTTC
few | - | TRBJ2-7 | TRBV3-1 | CASSQETADSSYEQYF | TGTGCCAGCAGCCAAGAAACGGCGGACAGCTCCTACGAGCAGTACTTC
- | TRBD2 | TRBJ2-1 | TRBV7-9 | CASSLGSSGRDYEQFF | TGTGCCAGCAGCTTAGGATCTAGCGGGAGGGATTATGAGCAGTTCTTC
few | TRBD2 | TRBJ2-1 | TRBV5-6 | CAGHKGTSVVWRSSNNEQFF | TGTGCCGGGCACAAGGGGACTAGCGTTGTATGGCGCTCCTCGAACAATGAGCAGTTCTTC
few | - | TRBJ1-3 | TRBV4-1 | CASSQQTGAGGQTRARSGNTIYF | TGCGCCAGCAGCCAACAGACGGGTGCCGGGGGGCAGACAAGAGCCCGGTCTGGAAACACCATATATTTT
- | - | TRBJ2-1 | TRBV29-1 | CSVASANEQFF | TGCAGCGTTGCCAGCGCCAATGAGCAGTTCTTC
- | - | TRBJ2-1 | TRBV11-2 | CASSSTGLNEQFF | TGTGCCAGCAGCTCGACGGGACTGAATGAGCAGTTCTTC
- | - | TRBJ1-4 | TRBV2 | CASRAGDKKLFF | TGTGCCAGCAGAGCCGGGGACAAAAAACTGTTTTTT